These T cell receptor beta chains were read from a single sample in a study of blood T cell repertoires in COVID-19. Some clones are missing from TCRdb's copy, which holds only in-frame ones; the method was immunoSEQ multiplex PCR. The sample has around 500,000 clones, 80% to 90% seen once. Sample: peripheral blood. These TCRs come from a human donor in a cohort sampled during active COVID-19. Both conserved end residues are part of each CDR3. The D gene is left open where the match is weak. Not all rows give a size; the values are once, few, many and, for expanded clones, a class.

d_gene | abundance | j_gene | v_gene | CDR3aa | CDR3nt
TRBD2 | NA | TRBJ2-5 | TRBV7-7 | CASSPQREGETQYF | TGTGCTAGCAGCCCTCAGCGGGAAGGAGAGACCCAGTACTTC
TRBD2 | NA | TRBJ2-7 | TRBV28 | CASSASGGPYEQYF | TGTGCCAGCAGTGCATCGGGAGGGCCTTACGAGCAGTACTTC
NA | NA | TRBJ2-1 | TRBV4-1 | CASSLQGRSQFF | TGCGCCAGCAGCCTCCAGGGCCGGAGTCAGTTCTTC
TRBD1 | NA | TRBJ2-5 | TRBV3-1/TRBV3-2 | CASSQVQGVLKTQYF | TGTGCCAGCAGCCAAGTACAGGGGGTTCTAAAGACCCAGTACTTC
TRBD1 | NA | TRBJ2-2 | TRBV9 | CASSVGQGANTGELFF | TGTGCCAGCAGCGTAGGGCAGGGGGCAAACACCGGGGAGCTGTTTTTT
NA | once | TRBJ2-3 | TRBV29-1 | CSVVDGISTDTQYF | TGCAGCGTTGTGGACGGGATAAGCACAGATACGCAGTATTTT
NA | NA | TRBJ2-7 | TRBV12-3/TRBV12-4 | CASSFQRYEQYF | TGTGCCAGCAGTTTCCAGAGGTACGAGCAGTACTTC
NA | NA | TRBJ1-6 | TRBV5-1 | CASTVGAEYYSPLHF | TGCGCCAGCACCGTAGGGGCCGAGTATTATTCACCCCTCCACTTT
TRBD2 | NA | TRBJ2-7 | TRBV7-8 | CASSLRTSLLSYEQYF | TGTGCCAGCAGCCTACGGACTAGCCTTCTCTCCTACGAGCAGTACTTC
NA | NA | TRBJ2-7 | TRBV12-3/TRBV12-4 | CASAGKVREQYF | TGTGCCAGCGCCGGGAAAGTCAGGGAGCAGTACTTC
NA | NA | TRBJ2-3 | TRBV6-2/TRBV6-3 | CASSYTRSFTDTQYF | TGTGCCAGCAGTTACACCAGGTCCTTCACAGATACGCAGTATTTT
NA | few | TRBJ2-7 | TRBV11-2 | CASSPDRSYEQYF | TGTGCCAGCAGCCCTGACAGGTCCTACGAGCAGTACTTC
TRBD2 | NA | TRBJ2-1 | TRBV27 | CASSKGLDGSEQFF | TGTGCCAGCAGCAAGGGACTAGATGGCAGTGAGCAGTTCTTC
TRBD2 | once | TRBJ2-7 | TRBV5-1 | CASSPGLAIDEQYF | TGCGCCAGCAGCCCCGGACTAGCGATCGACGAGCAGTACTTC
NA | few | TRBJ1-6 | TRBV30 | CAWTRGGNSPLHF | TGTGCCTGGACTAGGGGGGGGAATTCACCCCTCCACTTT
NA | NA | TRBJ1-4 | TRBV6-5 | CASRQRESRGYKLFF | TGTGCCAGCAGACAGCGGGAGTCGAGGGGGTATAAACTGTTTTTT
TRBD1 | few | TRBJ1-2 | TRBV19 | CARRSNRGLGYGYTF | TGTGCCAGGAGGTCCAACAGGGGGCTAGGCTATGGCTACACCTTC
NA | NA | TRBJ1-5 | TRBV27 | CASSLSGVNQPQHF | TGTGCCAGCAGTTTATCAGGGGTCAATCAGCCCCAGCATTTT
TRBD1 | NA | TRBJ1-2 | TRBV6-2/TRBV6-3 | CASSDHRGQQNYGYTF | TGTGCCAGCAGCGACCACAGGGGGCAGCAGAACTATGGCTACACCTTC
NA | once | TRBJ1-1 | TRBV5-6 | CASSLVNRVNTEAFF | TGTGCCAGCAGCTTGGTGAACAGGGTGAACACTGAAGCTTTCTTT
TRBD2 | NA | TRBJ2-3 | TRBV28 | CASSFGAGDTDTQYF | TGTGCCAGCAGTTTTGGAGCGGGGGACACAGATACGCAGTATTTT
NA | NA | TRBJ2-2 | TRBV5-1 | CASTHAQNTGELFF | TGCGCCAGCACCCACGCGCAGAACACCGGGGAGCTGTTTTTT
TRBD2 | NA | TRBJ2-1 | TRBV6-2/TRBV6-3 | CASSFPGTSGSSTTNNEQFF | TGTGCCAGCAGTTTCCCAGGGACTAGCGGGAGTTCCACCACCAACAATGAGCAGTTCTTC
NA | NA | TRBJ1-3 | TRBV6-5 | CASSPQGNSGNTIYF | TGTGCCAGCAGTCCACAGGGAAACTCTGGAAACACCATATATTTT